This TCR beta chain was obtained from a study of blood T cell repertoires in COVID-19. TCRdb's table, derived via immunoSEQ multiplex PCR, lists solely in-frame clones and lacks some. The sample contains roughly 120,000 clones, 70% to 90% of which appear only once. Looked up from germline, CDR1 is PRHDT and CDR2 is FYEKMQ (reference sequence). The CDR3 loop spans 16 amino acids. Germline trimming cut 4 bases from V and 7 bases from J; bases unmatched to any gene: 6. The sequencing sample was made of peripheral blood. The V call is TRBV13, the J call TRBJ2-2; TRBD2 aligns across 13 bases. The sequence came from a man between 25 and 39 years old with acute or convalescent COVID-19. For the CDR3, the DNA is TGTGCCAGCAGCTCACTAGCGGGAGGGCCCAACGGGGAGCTGTTTTTT. Residues: CASSSLAGGPNGELFF.